This TCR beta chain was recovered during a study of CD8 T cells in ankylosing spondylitis. TCRdb re-derived calls from the 5' RACE reads in MiXCR, one entry per CDR3 protein. The sample gives 200,000 to 250,000 distinct CDR3 sequences, 30% to 35% of which show up once; around 4.4% is in the top ten. Germline V gene sequence: CDR1 DFQATT, CDR2 SNEGSKA (reference sequence). The CDR3 is 17 amino acids. V gave up 5 bases and J gave up 4 bases, with 25 bases separating them. The sequencing input was blood, either unsorted or a sorted T cell fraction (not recorded which). This receptor was identified in a male donor with ankylosing spondylitis or in good health (not recorded which). The V call is TRBV20-1, the J call TRBJ2-3; D gene ambiguous. The CDR3 loop is CSAPIPVRAGVADTQYF. CDR3 sequence (DNA): TGCAGTGCTCCGATCCCAGTCCGGGCCGGAGTGGCAGATACGCAGTATTTT.